The 29 T cell receptor beta chains below were found in one sample sequenced in a study of cytomegalovirus exposure and HLA in healthy donors. The primer mix had 60 Vbeta and 13 Jbeta primers. Clones were read by immunoSEQ multiplex PCR, and TCRdb kept only the in-frame ones, dropping some. The table includes a few hundred thousand clones, about four fifths detected once. Sequenced input: PBMCs. The origin of the receptors is a woman aged 35 to 49 in good health and CMV-seropositive.

The V gene is TRBV28, the J gene TRBJ1-2; 7 bases agree with TRBD1. V lost 4 bases, J lost 7 bases, and 9 bases stayed unmatched. The germline gives CDR1 MDHEN, CDR2 SYDVKM. The length of the CDR3 is 14 residues. CDR3 coding DNA: TGTGCCAGCAGTTCCACCGACAGGGACTTTGGCTACACCTTC. This translates into CASSSTDRDFGYTF.

CDR3 in amino acids: CASSLSPGTEAFF. In DNA form, the CDR3 reads TGTGCCAGCAGTTTATCACCCGGGACAGAAGCTTTCTTT. The chain has TRBV27 and TRBJ1-1, with TRBD1 as a possible D gene (6 bases). The V and J ends lost 0 bases and 8 bases respectively, with 10 bases between them. This CDR3 comprises 13 residues. Per germline, CDR1 MNHEY and CDR2 SMNVEV (reference sequence).

This sequence joins TRBV20-1 and TRBJ2-1; D not certain. Germline values: CDR1 DFQATT, CDR2 SNEGSKA (reference sequence). The length of the CDR3 is 10 residues. V was pared by 5 bases and J by 5 bases, with 4 bases between. DNA for the CDR3: TGCAGTGCTCCCAACAATGAGCAGTTCTTC. Translating gives CSAPNNEQFF.

This clone has a handful of counts. CDR3 region: CASSLLAGMGHEQYF. The CDR3 nucleotides read TGTGCCAGCAGTCTTCTAGCGGGAATGGGACACGAGCAGTACTTC. The chain couples TRBV7-2 to TRBJ2-7; the match to TRBD2 covers 9 bases. Germline V gene sequence: CDR1 SGHTA, CDR2 FQGNSA. The CDR3 length is 15 residues. J was trimmed by 5 bases and V by 6 bases; bases with no gene match: 11.

This clone showed up just a few times. The J gene is TRBJ1-2, the V gene TRBV27; D might be TRBD1 (6 bases). Per the germline V gene, CDR1 is MNHEY and CDR2 is SMNVEV (reference sequence). The CDR3 totals 14 residues. Deletions cut 6 bases from V and 7 bases from J, with 18 bases between. CDR3 nucleotides: TGTGCCAGCAGCCCCCGGAGGACAGTCCTTGGCTACACCTTC. Translated, it gives CASSPRRTVLGYTF.

The chain combines TRBV19 with TRBJ1-6, with TRBD1 as a possible D gene (5 bases). V shed 4 bases and J shed 9 bases, with 19 bases lying between them. The CDR3 has 16 residues. Germline V gene lookup returns CDR1 LNHDA and CDR2 SQIVND (reference sequence). The chain's CDR3 is CASSTQGLPRGSPLHF. In nucleotides, the CDR3 is TGTGCCAGTAGTACCCAGGGACTTCCAAGGGGTTCACCCCTCCACTTT.

The chain employs TRBV9 and TRBJ2-7; TRBD1 aligns across 7 bases. In germline, CDR1 is SGDLS, CDR2 YYNGEE. Germline trimming cut 4 bases from V and 7 bases from J; bases unmatched to any gene: 5. The CDR3 sequence is 12 residues long. This chain's CDR3 is CASSPGTVEQYF. In DNA form, the CDR3 reads TGTGCCAGCAGCCCCGGGACAGTAGAGCAGTACTTC. Drawing the rest from reference TRBV9 and TRBJ2-7, the complete variable domain is DSGVTQTPKHLITATGQRVTLRCSPRSGDLSVYWYQQSLDQGLQFLIQYYNGEERAKGNILERFSAQQFPDLHSELNLSSLELGDSALYFCASSPGTVEQYFGPGTRLTVT.

This chain joins TRBV11-2 and TRBJ2-1; D perhaps matches TRBD2 (5 bases). This CDR3 spans 13 amino acids. Trimming stripped 5 bases from V and 6 bases from J, with 11 bases between. Germline V gene data show CDR1 as SGHAT and CDR2 as FQNNGV. CDR3 region: CASSQDSINEQFF. CDR3 DNA: TGTGCCAGCAGCCAGGACTCTATCAATGAGCAGTTCTTC.

This clone was counted once. V gene TRBV4-3 combines with J gene TRBJ2-1; 14 nucleotides align to TRBD2. The length of the CDR3 is 17 residues. Germline V gives CDR1 LGHNA, CDR2 YSLEER. The trim removed 2 bases at V and 7 bases at J, leaving 7 bases unmatched. CDR3 coding DNA: TGCGCCAGCAGCCAAAACACCGGGACTAGCGGGAGAAATGAGCAGTTCTTC. Translated: CASSQNTGTSGRNEQFF.

The chain employs TRBV6-6 and TRBJ1-2; 7 bases are shared with TRBD1. V was pared by 6 bases and J by 1 base, with 11 bases of the junction left unmatched. The CDR3 is 16 residues long. The germline V gene has CDR1 MNHNY and CDR2 SVGAGI (reference sequence). The CDR3 DNA is TGTGCCAGCAGGCAACGGGACAGTGACTTTAACTATGGCTACACCTTC. This encodes CASRQRDSDFNYGYTF.

In its sample, this clone was seen a few times. This chain connects TRBV27 to TRBJ2-5, with D perhaps matching TRBD2 (6 bases). Trimming left V 9 bases short and J 1 base short, with 18 bases between. CDR3 length: 15 amino acids. CDR1 and CDR2 from the germline V gene are MNHEY and SMNVEV (reference sequence). The CDR3: CARPQEGEGQETQYF. Written as DNA, the CDR3 is TGTGCCAGGCCTCAGGAGGGTGAGGGCCAAGAGACCCAGTACTTC.

The CDR3 DNA reads TGTGCCAGCAGTCTAGCGGGAGTTAGGTTGGGGAACAATGAGCAGTTCTTC. It is translated as CASSLAGVRLGNNEQFF. The chain employs TRBV28 and TRBJ2-1, with 10 nucleotides matching TRBD2. The trim removed 5 bases at V and 5 bases at J, leaving 12 bases unmatched. Germline lookup yields CDR1 MDHEN and CDR2 SYDVKM. The CDR3 totals 17 residues.

This clone has only one observation. This chain uses TRBV2 with TRBJ1-1; maybe TRBD1 (6 bases). The CDR3 totals 12 residues. V dropped 10 bases and J dropped 1 base, with 10 bases sitting between them. Germline V gene lookup returns CDR1 SNHLY and CDR2 FYNNEI. The CDR3 protein is CATSDRNTEAFF. The CDR3 DNA follows: TGTGCCACTTCGGACAGGAACACTGAAGCTTTCTTT.

This chain connects TRBV7-2 to TRBJ1-2, with a tentative D call TRBD1 (5 bases). In germline, CDR1 is SGHTA, CDR2 FQGNSA. Trimming shortened V by 5 bases and J by 3 bases, and 16 bases separated the two germline ends. CDR3 length: 15 amino acids. CDR3 coding DNA: TGTGCCAGCAGCCCCTGGGGGGAACAGTACTATGGCTACACCTTC. This codes for CASSPWGEQYYGYTF.

CDR3 DNA: TGCGCCAGCAGCTTGGTTTGGTGGGAGGGCCGTCCAGAGACCCAGTACTTC. This gives the protein CASSLVWWEGRPETQYF. This chain uses TRBV5-1 with TRBJ2-5, with 7 bases lining up with TRBD2. Germline CDR1 and CDR2: SGHRS and YFSETQ. With V trimmed by 0 bases and J by 4 bases, 12 bases remained unmatched. This CDR3 has 17 amino acids.

This clone came up a few times. The chain carries TRBV30 and TRBJ2-5; perhaps TRBD2 as D (5 bases). This CDR3 spans 13 amino acids. Germline CDR1 GTSNPN, CDR2 SVGIG (reference sequence). Trimming cost V 3 bases and J 5 bases, with 13 bases left between them. The CDR3 spells CAWRGSGGETQYF. The CDR3 DNA follows: TGTGCCTGGAGGGGGTCCGGCGGGGAGACCCAGTACTTC.

The rearrangement links TRBV28 to TRBJ2-2; possible D gene TRBD2, 6 bases. This CDR3 has 15 amino acids. Germline V gene lookup returns CDR1 MDHEN and CDR2 SYDVKM. Trimming removed 3 bases from V and 9 bases from J, with 17 bases in between. The CDR3 bases are TGTGCCAGCAGTTTCCACGGAGGGACCCAAAGGGAGCTGTTTTTT. It encodes CASSFHGGTQRELFF.

The CDR3 DNA reads as TGTGCCAGCAGGGGGGACTTTACCTACGAGCAGTACTTC. Its translation is CASRGDFTYEQYF. This chain uses TRBV25-1 with TRBJ2-7, with D maybe TRBD2 (6 bases). V dropped 6 bases and J dropped 2 bases, with 11 bases sitting between them. This CDR3 has 13 amino acids. CDR1 is MGHDK, CDR2 SYGVNS, per germline.

The chain uses TRBV4-2 and TRBJ1-1, with no clear D. This CDR3 spans 13 amino acids. V lost 1 base and J 9 bases, leaving 12 bases between the germline ends. Germline V lookup: CDR1 LGHNA, CDR2 YNFKEQ. The CDR3 bases are TGTGCCAGCAGCCAAGGTGAGGGCCAAAAAGCTTTCTTT. It codes for CASSQGEGQKAFF.

V gene TRBV7-2 combines with J gene TRBJ2-7; 11 bases map to TRBD2. This CDR3 spans 17 amino acids. V trimming: 1 base; J trimming: 0 bases; junction bases outside the gene matches: 5. Germline V CDR1 and CDR2: SGHTA, FQGNSA. This CDR3 reads CASSLVPGLAVSYEQYF. The CDR3 nucleotides are TGTGCCAGCAGCTTAGTCCCGGGACTAGCGGTCTCCTACGAGCAGTACTTC.

The CDR3 bases are TGTGCCAGCAGTTCCGGGACAGGGAACACCGGGGAGCTGTTTTTT. This codes for CASSSGTGNTGELFF. This chain joins TRBV27 and TRBJ2-2; 8 nucleotides match TRBD1. Trimming at V came to 4 bases and at J to 1 base, leaving 2 bases not matched to a gene. Germline V CDR1 and CDR2: MNHEY, SMNVEV (reference sequence). This CDR3 region has 15 residues.

The rearrangement joins TRBV10-3 to TRBJ1-1; D remains unclear. V lost 4 bases and J lost 5, with 11 bases in between. The length of the CDR3 is 13 residues. Germline V gene lookup returns CDR1 ENHRY and CDR2 SYGVKD. CDR3 region: CAISARESTEAFF. CDR3 nucleotides: TGTGCCATCAGTGCGCGGGAATCGACTGAAGCTTTCTTT.

The rearrangement links TRBV11-3 to TRBJ2-1; TRBD1 matches 7 bases. V lost 5 bases and J lost 7; bases outside the gene matches: 8. Germline assignment: CDR1 SGHNT and CDR2 YENEEA. The CDR3 runs to 14 residues. The CDR3 nucleotides read TGTGCCAGCAGCCCCGCCACGACAGGGAATGAGCAGTTCTTC. It translates to CASSPATTGNEQFF.

The chain employs TRBV6-1 and TRBJ1-4; 9 positions match TRBD1. The trim removed 2 bases at V and 0 bases at J, leaving 7 bases unmatched. Germline CDR1 MNHNS, CDR2 SASEGT. This CDR3 is built from 18 residues. CDR3 sequence reads: CASSEIWTGAATNEKLFF. The CDR3 DNA follows: TGTGCCAGCAGTGAAATATGGACAGGGGCAGCAACTAATGAAAAACTGTTTTTT.

This clone occurred a few times. CDR3 residues: CASSSGGISYNEQFF. The CDR3 DNA is TGTGCCAGCAGCTCCGGGGGGATATCCTACAATGAGCAGTTCTTC. This chain uses TRBV5-4 with TRBJ2-1; 7 nucleotides match TRBD2. This CDR3 is built from 15 residues. Germline V gene lookup returns CDR1 SGHNT and CDR2 YYREEE (reference sequence). After removal of 3 bases from V and 1 base from J, the junction contained 4 bases not matched to a gene. The variable domain in full, with the rest retrieved from reference TRBV5-4 and TRBJ2-1, is ETGVTQSPTHLIKTRGQQVTLRCSSQSGHNTVSWYQQALGQGPQFIFQYYREEENGRGNFPPRFSGLQFPNYSSELNVNALELDDSALYLCASSSGGISYNEQFFGPGTRLTVL.

The chain couples TRBV6-1 to TRBJ1-3; TRBD1 matches at 7 bases. The ends lost 5 bases at V and 8 bases at J; junction bases unmatched: 12. Looked up from germline, CDR1 is MNHNS and CDR2 is SASEGT. The CDR3 contains 15 residues. CDR3 in DNA: TGTGCCAGCAGTTTCGGTCGACAGGGTGGGGACACCATATATTTT. This encodes CASSFGRQGGDTIYF.

This chain connects TRBV18 to TRBJ1-5, with 9 bases lining up with TRBD1. This CDR3 is 16 amino acids long. Trimming took 2 bases from V and 0 from J; bases not matched to a gene: 2. Germline loops: CDR1 KGHSH, CDR2 LQKENI. Here the CDR3 DNA reads TGTGCCAGCTCACCAGAACAGGGGGCTAGCAATCAGCCCCAGCATTTT. Translation gives CASSPEQGASNQPQHF.

The chain uses TRBV7-2 and TRBJ2-7, with TRBD2 matching 9 bases. The CDR3 has 18 amino acids. V gave up 1 base and J gave up 4 bases; unmatched junction bases: 14. CDR1 and CDR2 (germline): SGHTA, FQGNSA. The CDR3 loop reads CASSLDGSGRVLSYEQYF. In DNA form, the CDR3 reads TGTGCCAGCAGCTTAGACGGTAGCGGGAGAGTCCTGTCGTACGAGCAGTACTTC.

In DNA form, the CDR3 reads TGTGCCAGCAGCCCCAAACACAGGGGGATGACCGGGGAGCTGTTTTTT. Translation gives CASSPKHRGMTGELFF. The chain employs TRBV14 and TRBJ2-2, with 8 bases matching TRBD1. V shed 4 bases and J 5 bases; nucleotides not matched to a gene: 9. CDR3 length: 16 residues. The germline CDR1 and CDR2 sequences are SGHDN and FVKESK.